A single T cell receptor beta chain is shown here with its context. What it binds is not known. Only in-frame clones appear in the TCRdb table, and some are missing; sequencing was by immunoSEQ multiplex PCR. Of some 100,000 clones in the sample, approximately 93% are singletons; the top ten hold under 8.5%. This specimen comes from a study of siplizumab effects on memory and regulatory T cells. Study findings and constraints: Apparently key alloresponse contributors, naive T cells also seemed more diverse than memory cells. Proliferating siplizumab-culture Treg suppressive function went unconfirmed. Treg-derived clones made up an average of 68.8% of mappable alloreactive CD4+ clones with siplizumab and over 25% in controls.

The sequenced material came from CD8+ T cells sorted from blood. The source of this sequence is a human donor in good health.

In DNA, the CDR3 is TGTGCCAGCAGCTTTGGGGTGGGGATCGGGAGCACAGATACGCAGTATTTT. Amino acid sequence: CASSFGVGIGSTDTQYF. The V call is TRBV5-6, the J call TRBJ2-3; no reliable D call. Germline-derived CDR1 and CDR2 are SGHDT and YYEEEE. Deletions cut 2 bases from V and 0 bases from J, with 16 bases between. The CDR3 has 17 amino acids.